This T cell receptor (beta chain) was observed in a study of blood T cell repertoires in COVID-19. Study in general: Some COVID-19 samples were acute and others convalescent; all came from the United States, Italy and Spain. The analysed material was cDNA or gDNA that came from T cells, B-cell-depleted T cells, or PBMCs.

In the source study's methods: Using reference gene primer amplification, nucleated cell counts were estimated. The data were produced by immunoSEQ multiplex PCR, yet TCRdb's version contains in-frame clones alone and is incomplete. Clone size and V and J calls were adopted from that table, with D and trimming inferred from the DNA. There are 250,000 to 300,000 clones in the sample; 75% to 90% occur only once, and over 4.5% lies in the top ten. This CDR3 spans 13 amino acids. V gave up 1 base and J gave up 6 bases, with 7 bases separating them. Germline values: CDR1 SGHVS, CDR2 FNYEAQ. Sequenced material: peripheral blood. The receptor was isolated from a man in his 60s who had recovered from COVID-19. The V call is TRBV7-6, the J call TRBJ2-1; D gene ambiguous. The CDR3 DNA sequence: TGTGCCAGCAGCTTAGGAACGGTCAATGAGCAGTTCTTC. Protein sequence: CASSLGTVNEQFF.